This T cell receptor (beta chain) was profiled in a study of blood T cell repertoires in COVID-19. Overall study context: Collection of acute and convalescent COVID-19 samples took place in the United States, Italy and Spain.

Per the original methods: Reference gene primer amplification gave nucleated cell count estimates. Some clones are missing from TCRdb's copy, which holds only in-frame ones; the method was immunoSEQ multiplex PCR. For V, J and clone size, that table is used; D and trimming come from the DNA. The table records approximately 350,000 clones, roughly nine tenths of them present only once. The cohort comprised adults aged 18 to 89 years residing in approximately 25 US areas. This clone was detected a few times. The receptor was isolated from a man aged 18 to 35 who had recovered from COVID-19. Sequencing input: PBMCs or T cells enriched from blood (not recorded which).

CDR3 bases: TGTGCCAGCAGCTTAGGGCAGGGGTTCTACGAGCAGTACTTC. Protein sequence: CASSLGQGFYEQYF. The chain carries TRBV7-9 and TRBJ2-7; D might be TRBD1 (6 bases). The CDR3 consists of 14 residues. Trimming left V 1 base short and J 3 bases short, with 10 bases between. From germline, CDR1 is SEHNR and CDR2 FQNEAQ (reference sequence).